A selection of T cell receptor beta chains follows, all from one sample in a study of blood T cells in healthy people across ages. TCRdb redid the calling of the 5' RACE reads with MiXCR, one entry per CDR3 protein. The sample lists over a million distinct CDR3 sequences; approximately 59% were seen once. The sequenced material came from blood. The receptors shown here come from a man aged 18 to 29 in good health. Both conserved end residues are trimmed from each CDR3. The D gene is left open where the match is weak. Not every row has a clone size; where given, it reads once, few, many or a size class.

d_gene	v_gene	abundance	j_gene	CDR3aa
TRBD2	TRBV5-1	few	TRBJ2-7	ASATRTSGRDHSYEQY
NA	TRBV7-2	few	TRBJ2-7	ASSTTGTGHYEQY
NA	TRBV6-2/TRBV6-3	NA	TRBJ2-5	ASSERQAQETQY
NA	TRBV14	few	TRBJ2-7	ASRSSNLAYEQY
NA	TRBV4-3	few	TRBJ2-5	ASSQADTGDLGEQY
NA	TRBV12-3/TRBV12-4	NA	TRBJ2-3	ASSLDRSPTDTQY
NA	TRBV25-1	NA	TRBJ1-2	ASSETGLSGYT
NA	TRBV11-2	NA	TRBJ2-1	ASSLGRTAYNEQF
NA	TRBV7-8	few	TRBJ1-2	ASSLRGGNYGYT
NA	TRBV5-1	NA	TRBJ2-6	ASSPQEISGANVLT
TRBD2	TRBV2	NA	TRBJ2-7	ASRDIAGDEQY
NA	TRBV7-9	NA	TRBJ1-4	ASSLFPPRRSDEKLF
NA	TRBV24-1	NA	NA	ATSDREGDGEQY
NA	TRBV7-7	NA	TRBJ2-7	ASSSGVGSDEQY
TRBD1	TRBV6-5	NA	TRBJ2-7	ASSPRDSSNYEQY
NA	TRBV21-1	few	TRBJ1-1	ASSKRTVNTEAF
NA	TRBV25-1	NA	TRBJ2-3	ASSELGGRTDTQY
NA	TRBV15	NA	TRBJ1-6	ATSRGGVPSPLH
NA	TRBV15	NA	TRBJ2-2	ATSRDQRGVGELF
TRBD1	TRBV20-1	few	NA	SASPTGLYEQY
NA	TRBV3-1	NA	NA	ASSPIGLPFYEQY
NA	TRBV20-1	NA	TRBJ2-1	SARHDRYNEQF
NA	TRBV28	NA	TRBJ2-7	ASSFDRVGYEQY
NA	TRBV28	few	TRBJ1-2	ASRPGLQGSNYGYT
NA	TRBV28	few	TRBJ1-4	ASSLPAAHSEKLF
NA	TRBV7-8	NA	TRBJ2-1	ASPRNEQF
NA	TRBV12-3/TRBV12-4	NA	TRBJ2-3	ASSLLVGPEGTDTQY
TRBD2	TRBV10-3	few	TRBJ2-5	AISEPSGVQETQY
TRBD1	TRBV29-1	few	TRBJ2-3	SAGDSSFRSDTQY
NA	TRBV20-1	NA	TRBJ2-3	SARRDPDTQY
NA	TRBV6-1	NA	TRBJ2-4	ASSRRENIQY
TRBD2	TRBV15	NA	TRBJ2-1	ATSPLAGTDKEQF
NA	TRBV2	NA	TRBJ1-2	ARREGSGYT
NA	TRBV15	NA	TRBJ2-4	ATSREGVGGEQY
NA	TRBV20-1	NA	TRBJ2-3	SAREFGQNTDTQY
NA	TRBV7-9	NA	TRBJ2-1	ASSLFGQGGYNEQF